The clone carrying this T cell receptor beta chain was seen at least ten times. The antigen is not known. The data were obtained in a study of T cells in Graves' hyperthyroidism and ophthalmopathy. About the research overall: Peripheral blood was secured at the point of initial diagnosis, before any treatment.

With 1 base removed from V and 2 bases from J, the gap between germline ends came to 8 bases. The germline V gene has CDR1 DFQATT and CDR2 SNEGSKA (reference sequence). The CDR3 runs 13 residues. What was amplified from RNA transcripts were TCR beta CDR3 regions. A first-round RT-PCR of the TCR CDR3 used the HTBI primer set. TCRdb analysed the multiplex PCR reads with MiXCR anew, one entry per CDR3 protein. The repertoire includes roughly 380,000 distinct CDR3 sequences, approximately 20% of them detected once, and about 3.5% sits in the top ten. Findings and limits, study-wide: Most clonotypes expanded in thyroid above 0.001 were likewise present in blood. Median prediction lead before ophthalmopathy onset was six to eight months with the model.

This chain joins TRBV20-1 and TRBJ2-5, with TRBD2 as a possible D gene (5 bases). This clonotype was obtained from a woman younger than 35 with Graves' hyperthyroidism. Specimen: blood. DNA for the CDR3: TGCAGTGCTAGAGTGCGGGTTCAAGAGACCCAGTACTTC. Translation: CSARVRVQETQYF.